This T cell receptor (beta chain) was recovered during a study of cytomegalovirus exposure and HLA in healthy donors. Study-level findings and limits: The authors enumerated some 160 TCR beta chains as linked to cytomegalovirus.

Notes on this clone: The antigen remains undetermined.

Separate from the approximately 700-subject first cohort was the roughly 120-subject validation cohort, to which the donors belonged. The data were produced by immunoSEQ multiplex PCR, yet TCRdb's version contains in-frame clones alone and is incomplete. The profile shows more than 200,000 clones, roughly 90% of them singletons. The CDR3 is 14 amino acids. Germline V gene lookup returns CDR1 MDHEN and CDR2 SYDVKM. The V and J ends lost 2 bases and 3 bases respectively, with 11 bases between them. Material for sequencing was PBMCs. V usage is TRBV28 and J usage is TRBJ2-7, with no clear D. The receptor comes from a man between 18 and 35 years old in good health and CMV-seropositive. CDR3 nucleotide sequence: TGTGCCAGCAGTTTAAAAGGTGAATACTACGAGCAGTACTTC. Protein sequence: CASSLKGEYYEQYF.